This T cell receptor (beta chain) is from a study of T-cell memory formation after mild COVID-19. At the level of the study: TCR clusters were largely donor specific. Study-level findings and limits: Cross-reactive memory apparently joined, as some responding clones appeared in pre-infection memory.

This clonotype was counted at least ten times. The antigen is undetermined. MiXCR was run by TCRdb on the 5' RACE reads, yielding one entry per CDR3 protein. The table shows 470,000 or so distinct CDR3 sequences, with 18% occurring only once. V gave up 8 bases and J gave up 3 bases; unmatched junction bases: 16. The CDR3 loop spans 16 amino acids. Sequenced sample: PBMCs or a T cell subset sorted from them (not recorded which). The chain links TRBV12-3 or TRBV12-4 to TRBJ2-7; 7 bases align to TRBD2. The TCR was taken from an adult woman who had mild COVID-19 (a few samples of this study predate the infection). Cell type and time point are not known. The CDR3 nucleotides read TGTGCCAGCGCGACTCTGGGCGGGAGAAGTCTCTACGAGCAGTACTTC. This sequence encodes CASATLGGRSLYEQYF.